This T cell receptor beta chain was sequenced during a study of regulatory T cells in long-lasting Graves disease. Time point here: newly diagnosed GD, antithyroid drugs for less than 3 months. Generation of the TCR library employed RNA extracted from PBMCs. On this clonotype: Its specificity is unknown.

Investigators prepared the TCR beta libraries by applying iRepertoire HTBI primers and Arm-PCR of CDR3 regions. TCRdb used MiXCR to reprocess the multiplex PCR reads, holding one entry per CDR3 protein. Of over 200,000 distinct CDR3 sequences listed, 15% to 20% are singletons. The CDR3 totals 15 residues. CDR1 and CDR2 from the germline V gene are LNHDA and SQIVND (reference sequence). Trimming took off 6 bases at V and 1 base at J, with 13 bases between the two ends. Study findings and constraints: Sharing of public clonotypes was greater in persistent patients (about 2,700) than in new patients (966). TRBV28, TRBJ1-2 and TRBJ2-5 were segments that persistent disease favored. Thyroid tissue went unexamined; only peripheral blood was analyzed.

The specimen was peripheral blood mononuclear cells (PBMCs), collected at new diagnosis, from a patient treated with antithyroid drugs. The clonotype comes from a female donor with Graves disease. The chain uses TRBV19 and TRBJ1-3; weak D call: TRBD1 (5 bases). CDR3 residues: CASSSMTASGNTIYF. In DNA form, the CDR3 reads TGTGCCAGTAGCTCCATGACAGCATCTGGAAACACCATATATTTT.